The sequence of this T cell receptor (beta chain) was determined in a study of cytomegalovirus exposure and HLA in healthy donors listed by TCRdb under 2017. Context from the whole study: An earlier analysis of some 620 of the donors reported over 250 Gb of sequence data and around 100 million unique TCR beta sequences obtained from some 200 million T cells. Roughly 300 gigabases of sequencing data and approximately 80 million unique TCR sequences were included in an early release covering roughly 600 HLA-typed donors. The genetic ancestry cluster associated with self-reported Caucasian donors included 80% to 90% of the 300 to 450 genotyped donors. The study was designed to test whether signatures of past pathogen exposure could be identified by cataloging public T cell receptors. Using immunosequencing, the study profiled T cell repertoires from 550 to 750 subjects and related those repertoires to cytomegalovirus serostatus. A separate validation cohort of 100 to 150 different subjects was used in addition to the approximately 700-subject first cohort. To predict cytomegalovirus infection status, the study brought together high-throughput TCR immunosequencing, statistical association of individual TCRs with disease status, and machine learning. A later analysis re-examined previously published TCR beta repertoires from 610 or so donors and added high-resolution HLA genotyping to investigate patterns of TCR occurrence. Rather than drawing on any new phenotypic data, the later analysis identified candidate immune exposures from TCR beta sequences and the way those sequences occurred across donors. In an earlier analysis of 550 to 700 of the donors, high-throughput TCR beta sequencing was used to judge whether each TCR beta V gene segment behaved as functional or pseudogenic. Donor age, sex, ethnicity and CMV serostatus were collected together with the repertoire data. Genome-wide SNP genotypes for about 55% of the roughly 670 donors were used in a later genetic analysis, which treated that subset as a discovery cohort. All discovery cohort repertoires had been generated using a single sequencing platform. Class I and class II HLA loci were covered by the typing at four-digit resolution. The number of typed donors differed by locus: about 620-640 for A, B, C, DRB1 and DQB1; roughly 510 for DQA1; around 580 for DPA1; and around 490 for DPB1. About five DR-DQ haplotypes were treated as single units for association and clustering because of strong linkage in the cohort. On average, around 240,000 unique TCR beta nucleotide sequences were sequenced per donor among 300 to 500 genotyped donors of the cohort, with 15% to 20% of those sequences being non-productive.

To note about this clone: No antigen is known for it. No quality values exist for individual bases; no much larger clone is one base distant.

The library was made by the immunoSEQ multiplex PCR assay. A mixture of 60 forward primers for TCR Vbeta segments and 13 reverse primers for TCR Jbeta segments was used in the multiplex PCR. Amplification of the CDR3 region of rearranged TCR beta genes was performed with a multiplex PCR assay on genomic DNA. Amplified TCR beta libraries were sequenced as 87-base-pair reads on the Illumina HiSeq System. Concerning the study's data processing: A later analysis counted 65 million to 90 million unique TCR beta chains across the 670 or so repertoires, and approximately 11 million of these chains were shared by at least two donors. Raw reads were error-corrected and collapsed into unique sequences by a nearest-neighbor algorithm in which closely related sequences were merged to remove PCR and sequencing errors. Alignment of CDR3 sequences to IMGT reference sequences was used to assign V, D and J gene segments. Each retained sequence needed at least a six-nucleotide match to both a V gene segment and a J gene segment. A rearrangement counted as productive if the CDR3 had no stop codons and remained in frame with V and J, and every other rearrangement counted as non-productive. Following IMGT convention, CDR3 was defined as the stretch from the second conserved V-encoded cysteine to the conserved J-encoded phenylalanine. Sequences without an unambiguous match to a single V gene segment were excluded from the earlier analysis of 587 of the donors. In an earlier analysis of approximately 550 of the donors, V segments were called functional above 56.7% productive rearrangements and were called segregating when the between-donor standard deviation exceeded 5%. A statistical classification framework was developed to diagnose cytomegalovirus status using the catalog of TCR beta chain sequences. V and J gene assignment, in a later analysis, came from comparing TCR nucleotide sequences with IMGT/GENE-DB human TR gene sequences. The TCRdist pipeline was used in a later analysis to assign CDR3 sequences and most-parsimonious VDJ recombination scenarios. A later analysis defined each TCR beta chain by its CDR3 amino acid sequence plus V-gene family, and excluded reads lacking a unique V-gene family. To address suspected cross-contamination and a sequencing artifact, a later analysis removed 592 highly shared, low-generation-probability nucleotide sequences. In a later analysis, a clonal expansion index for each public chain was calculated from normalized within-repertoire ranks of inferred template counts. In a later analysis, generation probabilities were computed with a VDJ recombination model fitted to out-of-frame rearrangements, and the resulting probabilities were checked against IGoR. A later analysis scored TCR-TCR, TCR-HLA and TCR-CMV co-occurrence with hypergeometric tests, applying a repertoire-size bias correction to TCR pairs. A later analysis estimated false discovery rates by permuting HLA or CMV assignments 20 times. In a later analysis, co-occurring TCRs were grouped with DBSCAN, and TCRdist sequence similarity was added when clustering was performed within HLA-allele-positive subsets. Repertoires with fewer than 30,000 or more than 120,000 public chains were left out of co-occurrence clustering, as were a handful of repertoires with anomalous nucleotide sharing. The clones in this table, taken by TCRdb from immuneACCESS, are in-frame only. Not every clone is retained; where verified, under half of the shortfall comes from an unresolved V gene, and the cause of the rest is unknown. V, J and clone size derive from that table, while D and trimming were established from the DNA sequence. This sample gives roughly 58,000 clones in total; about 83% of them show up just once. Of the sample, more than 1.5% falls within the top ten clones.

The cohort consisted of hundreds of healthy bone marrow donors. All cohort members were sampled while nominally healthy, although unrecorded immune exposures were likely present. Of the roughly 620 cohort members, almost 300 had positive CMV serostatus and 350 to 450 had negative CMV serostatus, and CMV serostatus was not recorded for the donor. A peripheral blood sample was collected from each donor, and TCR beta sequencing was performed on peripheral blood mononuclear cells. Genomic DNA was extracted from the blood cell samples with the Qiagen DNeasy Blood Extraction Kit. Findings and caveats that apply to the study as a whole: Most TCR sequences were seen in very few donors, while some public TCRs were found in many individuals. A later analysis found that HLA-associated TCR beta chains were more clonally expanded and had lower generation probabilities than equally common non-associated chains. In vitro tests confirmed that a few of the cytomegalovirus-associated TCR beta chains recognize cytomegalovirus antigens. Because HLA typing was missing for some donors at each locus, association tests included only the typed subset. The study listed over 150 TCR beta chains as associated with cytomegalovirus. Compared with the approximately 700-donor mean, donors in an Asian-associated ancestry cluster had fewer N-insertions in productive TCRs, according to a later genetic analysis. A later genetic analysis associated a missense DCLRE1C variant with V-gene and J-gene trimming of TCR beta chains, and an independent cohort replicated the association. A cluster of highly shared sequence variants was judged likely to represent a technical artifact of the sequencing pipeline. The presence/absence analyses assumed that sequencing depth was roughly uniform across donors, and that assumption may not be true. Specific HLA alleles were associated with 15,000 to 20,000 TCR beta sequences at a false discovery rate of 0.05 in a later analysis. A further reported finding was that TCR beta sequences accurately predicted the HLA-A and HLA-B alleles for most subjects in the first cohort. Correlated functional status among segregating V segments might reflect linkage disequilibrium, but an unknown experimental factor could not be ruled out. The classifier was reported to diagnose cytomegalovirus status with high specificity and sensitivity in both the original and validation cohorts. In a later analysis, most CMV-associated TCR beta chains were found to appear HLA-restricted, with HLA associations seemingly driven largely by CMV exposure. Assigning TCR associations to individual alleles was difficult when HLA alleles, especially DR and DQ, strongly co-occurred. A later analysis found that TCR association rates varied across HLA loci, with DRB1 alleles showing the most associated TCRs and HLA-C alleles the fewest. In this cohort, only TCR beta chains were sequenced, and detectable features were limited by the absence of alpha or paired-chain data. The earlier analysis of fewer than 750 of the donors excluded roughly 17 rarely observed V segments, including chromosome 9 orphons, because counts were too low. Immune exposure information for the cohort was limited to CMV serostatus. A later analysis reported that several top co-occurrence clusters appeared linked to parvovirus B19, influenza, CMV and Epstein-Barr virus. An earlier analysis of 587 of the donors showed that most TCR beta V segments appeared in productive rearrangements either about 87% or about 30% of the time, which broadly matched IMGT annotations. The authors suggested that the approach could potentially be generalized to other disease states and immunological phenotypes.

This TCR derives from a human donor in good health. The specimen sequenced was PBMCs.

This receptor has the CDR3 CASRRTSGGYNEQFF. The DNA sequence is given as TGTGCCAGCAGGAGGACTAGCGGGGGCTACAATGAGCAGTTCTTC. The chain is assembled from TRBV7-9 and TRBJ2-1; 13 central nucleotides agree with TRBD2. From cysteine to phenylalanine, the CDR3 is 15 amino acids long. Here the CDR3 DNA is all that survives: 45 bases in frame from base 1. V is cut back by 6 bases and J by 3 bases, with 2 bases in the junction unmatched. The germline V gene (reference sequence) gives CDR1 as SEHNR and CDR2 as FQNEAQ.